These 14 T cell receptor beta chains originate from one sample sequenced in a study of T cells in narcolepsy (dated by TCRdb to the late 2010s). Library preparation was by the immunoSEQ multiplex PCR assay. TCRdb retrieved this table from immuneACCESS and kept in-frame rearrangements only. Not all clones are present; in checked studies, unresolved V genes account for under half, and no reason is known for the remainder. The sample records fewer than 40,000 clones, under 85% of which are singletons. About 1.3% of the sample lies in the top ten. Sample: CD45RA- memory CD4+ T cells from PBMCs. The sample's cell subset or site label is to be understood as: memory T cells sorted ex vivo from peripheral blood. The receptors shown here come from a human donor with narcolepsy.

This sequence joins TRBV19 and TRBJ1-3; a weak D match, TRBD1 (5 bases). V shed 6 bases and J shed 0 bases, with 12 bases lying between them. CDR1 LNHDA and CDR2 SQIVND come from the germline V gene (reference sequence). The CDR3 runs to 15 residues. The CDR3, as DNA: TGTGCCAGTAGGGCCGGGACGGCCTCTGGAAACACCATATATTTT. The encoded protein is CASRAGTASGNTIYF.

In DNA, the CDR3 is TGTGCCAGCAGCCACCGACTAGCGGGGACCAACACCGGGGAGCTGTTTTTT. Its protein is CASSHRLAGTNTGELFF. The chain joins TRBV11-3 to TRBJ2-2; 11 nucleotides align to TRBD2. The V gene end was trimmed by 5 bases and the J gene end by 2 bases; junction bases not matched to a gene: 7. CDR1 is SGHNT and CDR2 is YENEEA in the germline V gene. There are 17 residues in the CDR3.

V is TRBV5-6 and J is TRBJ2-5, with TRBD1 identical over 7 bases. The ends lost 4 bases at V and 1 base at J; junction bases unmatched: 10. Germline V gives CDR1 SGHDT, CDR2 YYEEEE. The CDR3 length is 16 residues. CDR3 protein: CASSLSRQGSQETQYF. As DNA, the CDR3 is TGTGCCAGCAGCCTTTCGCGACAGGGTTCCCAAGAGACCCAGTACTTC.

The chain couples TRBV11-3 to TRBJ2-2, with TRBD1 as a possible D gene (5 bases). With 4 bases removed from V and 5 bases from J, the gap between germline ends came to 11 bases. The length of the CDR3 is 14 residues. Per the germline V gene, CDR1 is SGHNT and CDR2 is YENEEA. CDR3 sequence: CASSSGPGTGELFF. DNA for the CDR3: TGTGCCAGCAGCTCAGGCCCAGGGACCGGGGAGCTGTTTTTT. The full variable domain, in which reference TRBV11-3 and TRBJ2-2 provide the parts outside the CDR3, is EAGVVQSPRYKIIEKKQPVAFWCNPISGHNTLYWYLQNLGQGPELLIRYENEEAVDDSQLPKDRFSAERLKGVDSTLKIQPAELGDSAVYLCASSSGPGTGELFFGEGSRLTVL.

Notes on this clone: The same CDR3 can be traced to other DNA sequences in this sample. The chain uses TRBV30 and TRBJ2-7, with 7 positions matching TRBD2. V was pared by 3 bases and J by 0 bases, with 11 bases of the junction left unmatched. Germline-derived CDR1 and CDR2 are GTSNPN and SVGIG (reference sequence). CDR3 length equals 16 residues. As DNA, the CDR3 is TGTGCCTGGAGCATCGGGGGTTCGGGGGGCTCCTACGAGCAGTACTTC. Its protein is CAWSIGGSGGSYEQYF. Full variable domain (missing parts from reference TRBV30 and TRBJ2-7): SQTIHQWPATLVQPVGSPLSLECTVEGTSNPNLYWYRQAAGRGLQLLFYSVGIGQISSEVPQNLSASRPQDRQFILSSKKLLLSDSGFYLCAWSIGGSGGSYEQYFGPGTRLTVT.

The J gene is TRBJ2-2, the V gene TRBV29-1, with TRBD1 as a possible D gene (7 bases). CDR1 and CDR2 (germline): SQVTM, ANQGSEA. The CDR3 is made up of 13 amino acids. V was trimmed by 4 bases and J by 6 bases, leaving 12 bases between them. The CDR3 region is CSVGQGGAGELFF. CDR3 DNA: TGCAGCGTTGGCCAGGGGGGTGCCGGGGAGCTGTTTTTT.

V is TRBV10-1 and J is TRBJ1-4, with D uncertain. V lost 10 bases to trimming and J lost 8 bases, with 8 bases between them. The CDR3 is made up of 10 amino acids. Germline V lookup: CDR1 WNHNN, CDR2 SYGVQD (reference sequence). The CDR3, as DNA: TGCGCCACCCAGGAGGAAAAACTGTTTTTT. Translation gives CATQEEKLFF.

The chain has TRBV7-8 and TRBJ2-3; 15 positions agree with TRBD2. CDR3 length: 16 amino acids. The germline V gene encodes CDR1 SGHVS and CDR2 FQNEAQ. V lost 4 bases and J lost 4; bases outside the gene matches: 3. The CDR3 region is CASSWTSGGVPDTQYF. CDR3 DNA: TGTGCCAGCAGCTGGACTAGCGGGGGGGTTCCAGATACGCAGTATTTT.

V is TRBV28 and J is TRBJ2-4, with D tentatively TRBD1 (6 bases). V dropped 5 bases and J dropped 0 bases, with 14 bases sitting between them. This CDR3 has 16 residues. Germline V CDR1 and CDR2: MDHEN, SYDVKM. CDR3 in amino acids: CASSPPRGAAKNIQYF. The CDR3, as DNA: TGTGCCAGCAGTCCCCCCAGGGGCGCAGCCAAAAACATTCAGTACTTC.

This clone has just one count. This chain uses TRBV28 with TRBJ1-1; 10 bases fit TRBD1. The CDR3 loop spans 15 amino acids. Trimming removed 8 bases from V and 4 bases from J; junction bases left unmatched: 10. Per germline, CDR1 MDHEN and CDR2 SYDVKM. The CDR3 here is CASGSTGGRGTEAFF. Here the CDR3 DNA reads TGTGCCAGCGGTTCGACAGGGGGCAGGGGCACTGAAGCTTTCTTT.

The rearrangement links TRBV28 to TRBJ1-2; 9 nucleotides align to TRBD1. Germline V gene lookup returns CDR1 MDHEN and CDR2 SYDVKM. V shed 7 bases and J 8 bases; nucleotides not matched to a gene: 14. This CDR3 is 15 amino acids long. This CDR3 is CASNNGQGLFGGYTF. The CDR3 nucleotides read TGTGCCAGCAACAACGGACAGGGGCTTTTCGGAGGCTACACCTTC.

This clone was observed a single time. V gene TRBV4-3 combines with J gene TRBJ1-6; the match to TRBD1 covers 8 bases. Per the germline V gene, CDR1 is LGHNA and CDR2 is YSLEER. The CDR3 runs 15 residues. V was clipped by 1 base and J by 10 bases; unmatched bases: 6. CDR3 in amino acids: CASSQGEDRDSPLHF. The DNA for the CDR3 is TGCGCCAGCAGCCAAGGGGAGGACAGGGACTCACCCCTCCACTTT.

This rearrangement joins TRBV6-5 to TRBJ2-7; D possibly corresponds to TRBD1 (5 bases). V lost 4 bases to trimming and J lost 2 bases, with 9 bases between them. Germline-derived CDR1 and CDR2 are MNHEY and SVGAGI. The CDR3 spans 13 residues. The CDR3, as DNA: TGTGCCAGCAGTTTAGACAGAGCCTACGAGCAGTACTTC. Its protein is CASSLDRAYEQYF.

This clone showed up just a few times. The chain employs TRBV5-1 and TRBJ2-7; D may correspond to TRBD1 or TRBD2 (6 bases each). The CDR3 is made up of 14 amino acids. Germline V gene data show CDR1 as SGHRS and CDR2 as YFSETQ. V was clipped by 4 bases and J by 7 bases, with 18 bases between them. The CDR3 region is CASSLPPGAGEQYF. As DNA, the CDR3 is TGCGCCAGCAGCCTACCGCCGGGGGCGGGGGAGCAGTACTTC. Drawing the rest from reference TRBV5-1 and TRBJ2-7, the complete variable domain is KAGVTQTPRYLIKTRGQQVTLSCSPISGHRSVSWYQQTPGQGLQFLFEYFSETQRNKGNFPGRFSGRQFSNSRSEMNVSTLELGDSALYLCASSLPPGAGEQYFGPGTRLTVT.